This T cell receptor delta chain was sequenced for a study of gamma-delta T cells after stem cell transplantation. TCRdb re-called clones from the RT-PCR reads via CATT. The table has some 1,700 delta-chain clones, 3.5% to 4.5% seen once. Germline CDR1 reads GEAIGNYY; CDR2 reads EKD. The CDR3 consists of 19 residues. V lost 0 bases, J lost 0 bases, and 22 bases lay in between. This clone has just a few counts. This TCR was sampled from a human donor. It is not recorded whose cells these are; they may come from a transplant donor. This chain connects TRDV2 to TRDJ1, with D possibly being TRDD2 (6 bases). The sample taken for sequencing was gamma-delta T cells. The CDR3 DNA follows: TGTGCCTGTGACACCGTTCCTTCCGGGGGGGCCCAGTACACCGATAAACTCATCTTT. Translation gives CACDTVPSGGAQYTDKLIF.